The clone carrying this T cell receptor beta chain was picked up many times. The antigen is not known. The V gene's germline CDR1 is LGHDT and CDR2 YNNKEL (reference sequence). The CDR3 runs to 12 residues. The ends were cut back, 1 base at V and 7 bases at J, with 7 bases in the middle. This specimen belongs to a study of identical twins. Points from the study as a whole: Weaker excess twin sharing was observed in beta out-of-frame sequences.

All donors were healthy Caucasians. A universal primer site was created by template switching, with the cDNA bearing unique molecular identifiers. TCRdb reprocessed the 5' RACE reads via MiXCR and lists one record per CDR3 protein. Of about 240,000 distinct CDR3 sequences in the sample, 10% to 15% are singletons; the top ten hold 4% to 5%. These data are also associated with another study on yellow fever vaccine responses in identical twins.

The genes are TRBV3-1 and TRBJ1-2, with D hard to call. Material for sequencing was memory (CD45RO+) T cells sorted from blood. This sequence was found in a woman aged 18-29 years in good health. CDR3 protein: CASSQAKGGYTF. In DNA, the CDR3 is TGTGCCAGCAGCCAAGCGAAGGGTGGCTACACCTTC.